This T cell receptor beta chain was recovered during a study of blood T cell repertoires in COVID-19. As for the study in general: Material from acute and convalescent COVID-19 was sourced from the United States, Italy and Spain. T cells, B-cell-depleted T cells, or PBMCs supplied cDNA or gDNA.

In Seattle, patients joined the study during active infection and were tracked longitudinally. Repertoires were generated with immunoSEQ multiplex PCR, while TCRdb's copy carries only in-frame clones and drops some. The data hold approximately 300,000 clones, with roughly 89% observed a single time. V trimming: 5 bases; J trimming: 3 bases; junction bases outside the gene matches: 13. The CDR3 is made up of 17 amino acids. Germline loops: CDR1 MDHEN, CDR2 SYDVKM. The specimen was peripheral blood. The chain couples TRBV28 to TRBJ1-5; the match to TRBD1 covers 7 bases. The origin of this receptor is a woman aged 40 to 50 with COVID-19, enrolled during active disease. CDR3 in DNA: TGTGCCAGCAGTCCCCGGGACAGACCAGGATACAATCAGCCCCAGCATTTT. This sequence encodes CASSPRDRPGYNQPQHF.